This TCR beta chain stems from a study of blood T cells in healthy people across ages. At least ten counts were recorded for this clonotype. The antigen is unknown. The use of a sample-barcoded 5' primer and a J-beta primer mix characterized a second PCR of roughly 6 to 11 cycles. TCRdb itself ran the 5' RACE reads through MiXCR, one entry per CDR3 protein. This table holds about 1.7 million distinct CDR3 sequences, approximately 28% found once. Russia was home to the donors, healthy Caucasian individuals aged about 6 to 90. General study points: Expanded clonotype changes were possibly confounded by unknown donor CMV status.

This TCR derives from a woman younger than 45 in good health. Sequencing was performed on blood.

CDR3 bases: TGCAGTACTAAGGGACTAGCGGGGGATATAATCCAAGAGACCCAGTACTTC. It yields the protein CSTKGLAGDIIQETQYF. J is TRBJ2-5 and V is TRBV20-1; 14 bases map to TRBD2. The germline V gene encodes CDR1 DFQATT and CDR2 SNEGSKA (reference sequence). The CDR3 consists of 17 residues. The ends lost 8 bases at V and 1 base at J; junction bases unmatched: 12.